The clone carrying this T cell receptor (beta chain) was detected only a few times. Its cognate antigen is unknown. This record belongs to a study of T-cell reconstitution after alpha-beta-depleted transplantation in children. The CDR3 has 14 amino acids. V was clipped by 6 bases and J by 1 base; unmatched bases: 5. CDR1 and CDR2 from the germline V gene are DFQATT and SNEGSKA (reference sequence). Preparing the TCRbeta library involved the use of unique molecular identifiers. TCRdb passed the PCR reads through MiXCR, listing each CDR3 protein once. The sample includes approximately 300,000 distinct CDR3 sequences, around 10% of them seen just once. Study-wide results and caveats: Reports say that about two months after transplant, the alpha-beta T cells came out of several hundred graft clones that had expanded.

Sequences were derived from PBMCs, sampled before TCRalphabeta/CD19-depleted stem cell transplant. The chain couples TRBV20-1 to TRBJ2-3; the match to TRBD2 covers 9 bases. The TCR was taken from a boy under three years old with acute myeloid leukemia, due to receive a stem cell transplant. The CDR3 is CSALGGGGTDTQYF. For the CDR3, the DNA is TGCAGTGCCCTTGGCGGGGGGGGCACAGATACGCAGTATTTT.